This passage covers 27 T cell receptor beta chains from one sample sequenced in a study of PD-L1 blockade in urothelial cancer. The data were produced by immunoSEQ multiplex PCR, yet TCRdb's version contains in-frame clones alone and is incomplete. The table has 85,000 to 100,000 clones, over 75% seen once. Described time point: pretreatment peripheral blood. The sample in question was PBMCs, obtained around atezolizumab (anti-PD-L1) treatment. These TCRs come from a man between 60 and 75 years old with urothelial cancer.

The CDR3 loop is CATTKDRAGELFF. CDR3 nucleotide sequence: TGTGCCACCACCAAGGACAGGGCCGGGGAGCTGTTTTTT. This chain uses TRBV15 with TRBJ2-2, with 8 bases identical to TRBD1. V was pared by 7 bases and J by 6 bases, with 4 bases of the junction left unmatched. The CDR3 has 13 residues. Per germline, CDR1 LNHNV and CDR2 YYDKDF (reference sequence).

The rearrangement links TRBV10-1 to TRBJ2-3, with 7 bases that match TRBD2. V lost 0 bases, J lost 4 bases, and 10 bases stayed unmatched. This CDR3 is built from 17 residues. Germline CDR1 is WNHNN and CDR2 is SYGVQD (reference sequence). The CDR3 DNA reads TGCGCCAGCAGTGAGTCAAGCGGGAAGCCCGTGGCAGATACGCAGTATTTT. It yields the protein CASSESSGKPVADTQYF.

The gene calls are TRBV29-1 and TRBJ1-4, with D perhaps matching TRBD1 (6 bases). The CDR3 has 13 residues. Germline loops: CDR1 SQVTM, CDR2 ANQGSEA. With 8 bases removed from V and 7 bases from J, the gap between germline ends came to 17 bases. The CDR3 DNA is TGCAGCTTGGGGGGGCAGGGGAGTGAAAAACTGTTTTTT. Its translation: CSLGGQGSEKLFF. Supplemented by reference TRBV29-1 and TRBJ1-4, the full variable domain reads SAVISQKPSRDICQRGTSLTIQCQVDSQVTMMFWYRQQPGQSLTLIATANQGSEATYESGFVIDKFPISRPNLTFSTLTVSNMSPEDSSIYLCSLGGQGSEKLFFGSGTQLSVL.

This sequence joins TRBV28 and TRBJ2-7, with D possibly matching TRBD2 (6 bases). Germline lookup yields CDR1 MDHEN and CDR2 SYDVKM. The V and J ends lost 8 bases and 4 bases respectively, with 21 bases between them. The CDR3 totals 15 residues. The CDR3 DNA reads TGTGCCAGCGTGAGTCCGCCTAGCGAAGGGTACGAGCAGTACTTC. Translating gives CASVSPPSEGYEQYF.

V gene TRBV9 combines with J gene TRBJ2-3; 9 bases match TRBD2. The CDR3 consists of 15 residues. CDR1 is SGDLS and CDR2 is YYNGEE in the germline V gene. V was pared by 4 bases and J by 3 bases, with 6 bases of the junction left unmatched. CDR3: CASSPWTSVTDTQYF. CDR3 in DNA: TGTGCCAGCAGCCCCTGGACTAGCGTAACAGATACGCAGTATTTT.

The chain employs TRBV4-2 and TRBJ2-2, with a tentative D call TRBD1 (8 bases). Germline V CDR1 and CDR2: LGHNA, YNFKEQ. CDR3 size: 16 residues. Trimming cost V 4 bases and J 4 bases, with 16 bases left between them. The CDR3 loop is CASSRADREGTGELFF. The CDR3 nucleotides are TGTGCCAGCAGCCGTGCGGACAGGGAGGGCACCGGGGAGCTGTTTTTT.

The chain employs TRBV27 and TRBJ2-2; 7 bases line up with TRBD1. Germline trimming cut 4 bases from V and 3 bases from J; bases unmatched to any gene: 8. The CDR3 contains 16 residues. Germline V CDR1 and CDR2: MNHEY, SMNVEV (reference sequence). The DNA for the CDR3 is TGTGCCAGCAGTTCATACAGGGGTGGGGACACCGGGGAGCTGTTTTTT. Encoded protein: CASSSYRGGDTGELFF.

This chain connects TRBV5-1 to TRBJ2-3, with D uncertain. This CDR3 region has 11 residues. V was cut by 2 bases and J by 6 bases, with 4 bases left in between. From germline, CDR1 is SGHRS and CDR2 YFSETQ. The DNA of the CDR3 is TGCGCCAGCAGCTTCGGGGATACGCAGTATTTT. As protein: CASSFGDTQYF.

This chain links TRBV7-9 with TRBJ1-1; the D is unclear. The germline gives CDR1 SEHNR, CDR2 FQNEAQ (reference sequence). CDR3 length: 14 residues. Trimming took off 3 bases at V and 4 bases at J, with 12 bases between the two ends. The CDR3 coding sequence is TGTGCCAGCAGCTTCACGACGGGGAGCACTGAAGCTTTCTTT. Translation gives CASSFTTGSTEAFF.

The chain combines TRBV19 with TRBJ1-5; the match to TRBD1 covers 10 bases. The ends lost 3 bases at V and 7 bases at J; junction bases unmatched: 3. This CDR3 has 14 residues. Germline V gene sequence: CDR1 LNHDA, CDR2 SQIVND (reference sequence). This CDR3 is CASSMTGGGQPQHF. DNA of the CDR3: TGTGCCAGTAGTATGACAGGGGGCGGCCAGCCCCAGCATTTT.

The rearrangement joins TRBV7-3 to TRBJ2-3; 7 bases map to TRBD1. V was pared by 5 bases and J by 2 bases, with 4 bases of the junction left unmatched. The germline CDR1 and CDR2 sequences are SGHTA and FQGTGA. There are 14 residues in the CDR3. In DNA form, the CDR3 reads TGTGCCAGCAGCCGGGACAGCTACACAGATACGCAGTATTTT. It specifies CASSRDSYTDTQYF.

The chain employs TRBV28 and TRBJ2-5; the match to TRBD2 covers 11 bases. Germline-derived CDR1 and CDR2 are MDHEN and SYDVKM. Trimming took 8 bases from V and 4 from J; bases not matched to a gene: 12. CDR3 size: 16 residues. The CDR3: CASGSRGGLAGETQYF. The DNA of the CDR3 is TGTGCCAGCGGTTCCCGAGGAGGACTAGCGGGAGAGACCCAGTACTTC.

The CDR3 here is CASSVVTGQGNNEQFF. The CDR3 bases are TGTGCCAGCAGCGTAGTTACGGGACAGGGGAACAATGAGCAGTTCTTC. The chain uses TRBV9 and TRBJ2-1; 10 bases line up with TRBD1. Germline lookup yields CDR1 SGDLS and CDR2 YYNGEE. Germline trimming cut 0 bases from V and 5 bases from J; bases unmatched to any gene: 5. The CDR3 is made up of 16 amino acids.

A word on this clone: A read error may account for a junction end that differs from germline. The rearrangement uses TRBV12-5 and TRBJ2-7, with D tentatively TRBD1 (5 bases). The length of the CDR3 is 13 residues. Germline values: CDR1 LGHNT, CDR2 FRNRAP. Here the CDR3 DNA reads TGTGCTAGTGGCTTGGGCAGGGAAGTCGAGCAGTACTTC. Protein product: CASGLGREVEQYF.

CDR3 sequence: CASSFSGGGTGELFF. The CDR3 DNA sequence: TGTGCCAGCAGCTTCTCGGGGGGGGGCACCGGGGAGCTGTTTTTT. The rearrangement links TRBV7-2 to TRBJ2-2; 8 nucleotides agree with TRBD2. After removal of 3 bases from V and 4 bases from J, the junction contained 4 bases not matched to a gene. CDR3 size: 15 residues. Germline V CDR1 and CDR2: SGHTA, FQGNSA. Filled out from reference TRBV7-2 and TRBJ2-2, the complete variable domain reads GAGVSQSPSNKVTEKGKDVELRCDPISGHTALYWYRQSLGQGLEFLIYFQGNSAPDKSGLPSDRFSAERTGGSVSTLTIQRTQQEDSAVYLCASSFSGGGTGELFFGEGSRLTVL.

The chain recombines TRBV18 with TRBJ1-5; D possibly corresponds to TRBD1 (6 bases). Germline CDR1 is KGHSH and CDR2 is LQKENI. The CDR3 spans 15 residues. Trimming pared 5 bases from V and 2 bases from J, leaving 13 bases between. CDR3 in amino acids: CASSANRDRNQPQHF. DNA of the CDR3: TGTGCCAGCTCAGCCAACAGGGACCGCAATCAGCCCCAGCATTTT.

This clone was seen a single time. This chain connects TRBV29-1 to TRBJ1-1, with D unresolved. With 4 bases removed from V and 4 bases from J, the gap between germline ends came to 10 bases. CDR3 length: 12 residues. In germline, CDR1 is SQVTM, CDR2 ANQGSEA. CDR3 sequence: CSVAQVGTEAFF. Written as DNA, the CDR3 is TGCAGCGTTGCTCAGGTGGGCACTGAAGCTTTCTTT.

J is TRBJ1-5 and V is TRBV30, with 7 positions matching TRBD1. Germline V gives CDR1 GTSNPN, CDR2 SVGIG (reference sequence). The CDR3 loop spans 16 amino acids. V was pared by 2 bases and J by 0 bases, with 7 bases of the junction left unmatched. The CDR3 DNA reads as TGTGCCTGGAGTCACGGGACAGATTATAGCAATCAGCCCCAGCATTTT. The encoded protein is CAWSHGTDYSNQPQHF. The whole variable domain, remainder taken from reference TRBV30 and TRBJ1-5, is SQTIHQWPATLVQPVGSPLSLECTVEGTSNPNLYWYRQAAGRGLQLLFYSVGIGQISSEVPQNLSASRPQDRQFILSSKKLLLSDSGFYLCAWSHGTDYSNQPQHFGDGTRLSIL.

In DNA form, the CDR3 reads TGTGCCAGCAAACAGGTTTTGAACACTGAAGCTTTCTTT. This sequence encodes CASKQVLNTEAFF. The chain has TRBV7-2 and TRBJ1-1, with D perhaps matching TRBD1 (5 bases). This CDR3 region has 13 residues. CDR1 is SGHTA, CDR2 FQGNSA, per germline. The V and J ends lost 7 bases and 0 bases respectively, with 9 bases between them.

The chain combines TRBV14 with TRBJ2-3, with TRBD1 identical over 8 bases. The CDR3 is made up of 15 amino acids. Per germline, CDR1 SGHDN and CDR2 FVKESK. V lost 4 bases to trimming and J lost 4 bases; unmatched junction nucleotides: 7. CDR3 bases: TGTGCCAGCAGCCGGTACATACAGGGGGCAGATACGCAGTATTTT. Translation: CASSRYIQGADTQYF.

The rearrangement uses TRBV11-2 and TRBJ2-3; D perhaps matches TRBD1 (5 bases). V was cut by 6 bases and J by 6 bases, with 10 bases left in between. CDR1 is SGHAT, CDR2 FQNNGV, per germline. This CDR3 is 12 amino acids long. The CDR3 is CASRAGFDTQYF. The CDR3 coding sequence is TGTGCCAGCAGGGCAGGGTTTGATACGCAGTATTTT.

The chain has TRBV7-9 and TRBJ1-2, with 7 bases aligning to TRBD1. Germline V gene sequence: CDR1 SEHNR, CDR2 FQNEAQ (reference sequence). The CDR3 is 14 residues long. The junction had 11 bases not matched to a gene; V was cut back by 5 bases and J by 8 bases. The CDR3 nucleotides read TGTGCCAGCAGCAATCAAACAGGGGCAAGGGGCTACACCTTC. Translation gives CASSNQTGARGYTF.

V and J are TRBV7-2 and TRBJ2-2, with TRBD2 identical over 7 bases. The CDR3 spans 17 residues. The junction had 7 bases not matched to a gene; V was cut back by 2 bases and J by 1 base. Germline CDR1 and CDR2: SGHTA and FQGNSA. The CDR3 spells CASSLKGTGGNTGELFF. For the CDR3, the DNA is TGTGCCAGCAGCTTAAAGGGGACGGGAGGGAACACCGGGGAGCTGTTTTTT.

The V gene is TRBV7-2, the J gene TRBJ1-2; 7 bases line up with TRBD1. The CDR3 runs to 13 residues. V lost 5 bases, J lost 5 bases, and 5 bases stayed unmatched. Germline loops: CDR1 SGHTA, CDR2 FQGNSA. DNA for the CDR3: TGTGCCAGCAGCCTGGGACAGCAATATGGCTACACCTTC. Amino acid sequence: CASSLGQQYGYTF.

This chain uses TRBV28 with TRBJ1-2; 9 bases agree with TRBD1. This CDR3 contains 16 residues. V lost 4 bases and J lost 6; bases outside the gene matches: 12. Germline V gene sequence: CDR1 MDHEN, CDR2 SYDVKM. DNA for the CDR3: TGTGCCAGCAGTTCGGGACAGGGTCCCGATTTAGATGGCTACACCTTC. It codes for CASSSGQGPDLDGYTF.

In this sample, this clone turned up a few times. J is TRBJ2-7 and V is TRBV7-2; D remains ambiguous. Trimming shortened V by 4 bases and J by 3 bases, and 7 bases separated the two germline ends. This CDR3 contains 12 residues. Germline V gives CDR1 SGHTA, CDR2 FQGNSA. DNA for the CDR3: TGTGCCAGCAGCTCCCTAGGCTACGAGCAGTACTTC. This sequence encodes CASSSLGYEQYF. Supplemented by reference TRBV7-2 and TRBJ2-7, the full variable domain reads GAGVSQSPSNKVTEKGKDVELRCDPISGHTALYWYRQSLGQGLEFLIYFQGNSAPDKSGLPSDRFSAERTGGSVSTLTIQRTQQEDSAVYLCASSSLGYEQYFGPGTRLTVT.

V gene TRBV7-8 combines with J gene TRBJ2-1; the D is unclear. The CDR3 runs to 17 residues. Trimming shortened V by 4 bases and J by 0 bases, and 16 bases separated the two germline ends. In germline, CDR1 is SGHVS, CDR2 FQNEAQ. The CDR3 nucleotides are TGTGCCAGCAGCTACATGTCAGGTATTAGCTCCTACAATGAGCAGTTCTTC. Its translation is CASSYMSGISSYNEQFF.